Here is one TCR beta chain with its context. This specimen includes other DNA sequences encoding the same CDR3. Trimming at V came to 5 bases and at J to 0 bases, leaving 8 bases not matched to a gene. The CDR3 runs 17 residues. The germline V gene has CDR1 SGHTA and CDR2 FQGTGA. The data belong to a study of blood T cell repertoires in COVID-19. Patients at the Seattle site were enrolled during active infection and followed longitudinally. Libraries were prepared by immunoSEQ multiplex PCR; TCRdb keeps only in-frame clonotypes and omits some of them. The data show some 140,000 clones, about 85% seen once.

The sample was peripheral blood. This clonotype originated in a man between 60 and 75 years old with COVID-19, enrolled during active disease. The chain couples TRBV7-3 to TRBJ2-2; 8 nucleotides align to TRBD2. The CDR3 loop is CASSGGTAGANTGELFF. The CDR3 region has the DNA TGTGCCAGCAGCGGGGGTACAGCGGGGGCGAACACCGGGGAGCTGTTTTTT. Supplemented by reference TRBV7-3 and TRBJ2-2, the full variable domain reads GAGVSQTPSNKVTEKGKYVELRCDPISGHTALYWYRQSLGQGPEFLIYFQGTGAADDSGLPNDRFFAVRPEGSVSTLKIQRTERGDSAVYLCASSGGTAGANTGELFFGEGSRLTVL.